The 32 T cell receptor beta chains reported below all come from one sample, sequenced in a study of blood T cell repertoires in COVID-19. The data were produced by immunoSEQ multiplex PCR, yet TCRdb's version contains in-frame clones alone and is incomplete. The sample records roughly 190,000 clones, 84% being singletons. Sequencing was done on a sample of PBMCs or T cells enriched from blood (not recorded which). The receptors here all came from a woman aged 25 to 39 who had been exposed to COVID-19.

The chain couples TRBV6-5 to TRBJ1-4; TRBD1 aligns across 9 bases. This CDR3 spans 14 amino acids. V trimming: 7 bases; J trimming: 7 bases; junction bases outside the gene matches: 7. CDR1 MNHEY and CDR2 SVGAGI come from the germline V gene. CDR3 coding DNA: TGTGCCAGCAATCCGACAGGGGGGGGTGAAAAACTGTTTTTT. Amino acids: CASNPTGGGEKLFF.

The chain's CDR3 is CASSLVGAGQPYEQYF. CDR3 sequence (DNA): TGTGCCAGCAGCTTAGTGGGGGCAGGGCAGCCCTACGAGCAGTACTTC. The chain combines TRBV7-2 with TRBJ2-7; tentatively, D is TRBD1 (6 bases). In germline, CDR1 is SGHTA, CDR2 FQGNSA. The CDR3 runs to 16 residues. V was pared by 1 base and J by 2 bases, with 15 bases between. Looking up the rest from reference TRBV7-2 and TRBJ2-7 gives the full variable domain: GAGVSQSPSNKVTEKGKDVELRCDPISGHTALYWYRQSLGQGLEFLIYFQGNSAPDKSGLPSDRFSAERTGGSVSTLTIQRTQQEDSAVYLCASSLVGAGQPYEQYFGPGTRLTVT.

The chain uses TRBV18 and TRBJ2-1; tentatively, D is TRBD2 (6 bases). CDR3 size: 17 residues. The V gene's germline CDR1 is KGHSH and CDR2 LQKENI. Trimming cost V 0 bases and J 3 bases, with 15 bases left between them. The DNA of the CDR3 is TGTGCCAGCTCACCACCGGCGGGACCCCCATACTACAATGAGCAGTTCTTC. Translated: CASSPPAGPPYYNEQFF.

V usage is TRBV30 and J usage is TRBJ1-1; possibly TRBD1 for D (6 bases). The germline gives CDR1 GTSNPN, CDR2 SVGIG (reference sequence). V was shortened by 3 bases and J by 4 bases, with 6 bases between the two germline ends. The CDR3 sequence is 11 residues long. The DNA for the CDR3 is TGTGCCTGGAGACAGGGCACTGAAGCTTTCTTT. As protein: CAWRQGTEAFF.

The chain uses TRBV2 and TRBJ1-5; tentative D call: TRBD1 (5 bases). This CDR3 has 15 residues. Germline loops: CDR1 SNHLY, CDR2 FYNNEI. The V end lost 6 bases, the J end lost 4 bases, and 16 bases lay between the germline ends. The CDR3 nucleotides read TGTGCCAGCAGGGGCGGGACGTCTCGGAATCAGCCCCAGCATTTT. Its protein is CASRGGTSRNQPQHF.

In DNA, the CDR3 is TGTGCCAGCAGCTTGAGACAGGGAACCAACTATGGCTACACCTTC. Its protein is CASSLRQGTNYGYTF. V and J are TRBV7-2 and TRBJ1-2; 7 positions match TRBD1. The V gene's germline CDR1 is SGHTA and CDR2 FQGNSA. The CDR3 covers 15 residues. With V trimmed by 3 bases and J by 2 bases, 6 bases remained unmatched.

In its sample, this clone was seen once. The J gene is TRBJ1-2, the V gene TRBV18; 7 nucleotides align to TRBD1. This CDR3 region has 16 residues. The V and J ends lost 3 bases and 5 bases, in that order; junction bases with no gene match: 12. CDR1 and CDR2 from the germline V gene are KGHSH and LQKENI. The CDR3 bases are TGTGCCAGCTCACCGTATCAGGGGGTCGCTTTTTATGGCTACACCTTC. It translates to CASSPYQGVAFYGYTF.

As regards this clone: In the same sample, other DNA sequences code for this CDR3. The chain uses TRBV6-5 and TRBJ1-1; tentative D call: TRBD1 (5 bases). Germline assignment: CDR1 MNHEY and CDR2 SVGAGI. There are 15 residues in the CDR3. Trimming removed 0 bases at V and 2 bases at J, with 10 bases between. The CDR3 sequence: CASSYSGGGNTEAFF. The CDR3 DNA reads as TGTGCCAGCAGTTACTCGGGGGGAGGAAACACTGAAGCTTTCTTT.

This sequence joins TRBV5-1 and TRBJ2-3; D uncertain. This CDR3 is 11 amino acids long. Germline V gene lookup returns CDR1 SGHRS and CDR2 YFSETQ. The ends were cut back, 1 base at V and 5 bases at J, with 2 bases in the middle. The CDR3 reads CASSLQDTQYF. The CDR3 bases are TGCGCCAGCAGCTTGCAAGATACGCAGTATTTT.

V gene TRBV9 combines with J gene TRBJ1-5, with TRBD1 matching 9 bases. V shed 7 bases, J shed 7 bases, and the junction held 9 bases outside the gene matches. CDR1 and CDR2 (germline): SGDLS, YYNGEE. CDR3 length: 14 residues. CDR3 amino acids: CASETGGREQPQHF. Written as DNA, the CDR3 is TGTGCCAGCGAGACAGGGGGGAGAGAACAGCCCCAGCATTTT. Full variable domain (missing parts from reference TRBV9 and TRBJ1-5): DSGVTQTPKHLITATGQRVTLRCSPRSGDLSVYWYQQSLDQGLQFLIQYYNGEERAKGNILERFSAQQFPDLHSELNLSSLELGDSALYFCASETGGREQPQHFGDGTRLSIL.

V is TRBV7-9 and J is TRBJ1-1; possible D gene TRBD1, 6 bases. Germline values: CDR1 SEHNR, CDR2 FQNEAQ (reference sequence). The length of the CDR3 is 14 residues. V shed 5 bases and J shed 1 base, with 11 bases lying between them. CDR3 in DNA: TGTGCCAGCAGCACCGGACAGACGAACACTGAAGCTTTCTTT. Translated: CASSTGQTNTEAFF.

J is TRBJ1-1 and V is TRBV5-1, with D unclear. The CDR3 extends over 15 amino acids. Germline V gene lookup returns CDR1 SGHRS and CDR2 YFSETQ. The ends were cut back, 0 bases at V and 0 bases at J, with 9 bases in the middle. The CDR3, as DNA: TGCGCCAGCAGCTTGGTCGGGTTCATGAACACTGAAGCTTTCTTT. Translating gives CASSLVGFMNTEAFF.

The chain carries TRBV10-2 and TRBJ1-5; TRBD1 might be the D (6 bases). Germline V lookup: CDR1 WSHSY, CDR2 SAAADI. The germline V and J ends were trimmed by 3 bases and 7 bases, with 13 bases remaining between them. The CDR3 runs 14 residues. The CDR3 region has the DNA TGCGCCAGCAGTGATAGGGGGGGTGGGCAGCCCCAGCATTTT. It encodes CASSDRGGGQPQHF.

V usage is TRBV7-8 and J usage is TRBJ1-6, with 7 bases identical to TRBD1. The CDR3 is 16 residues long. CDR1 is SGHVS and CDR2 is FQNEAQ in the germline V gene. Germline trimming cut 1 base from V and 8 bases from J; bases unmatched to any gene: 8. DNA for the CDR3: TGTGCCAGCAGCTTAGATCCCAGGGGGTTGGATTCACCCCTCCACTTT. This gives the protein CASSLDPRGLDSPLHF. The complete variable domain, with remaining parts taken from reference TRBV7-8 and TRBJ1-6, reads GAGVSQSPRYKVAKRGQDVALRCDPISGHVSLFWYQQALGQGPEFLTYFQNEAQLDKSGLPSDRFFAERPEGSVSTLKIQRTQQEDSAVYLCASSLDPRGLDSPLHFGNGTRLTVT.

The chain couples TRBV6-5 to TRBJ1-2; a weak D match, TRBD1 (5 bases). Per germline, CDR1 MNHEY and CDR2 SVGAGI. Deletions cut 8 bases from V and 3 bases from J, with 13 bases between. The length of the CDR3 is 13 residues. Here the CDR3 DNA reads TGTGCCAGCGTCTCGGGCAGGGACTATGGCTACACCTTC. It codes for CASVSGRDYGYTF.

The chain joins TRBV19 to TRBJ2-1; TRBD2 agrees at 9 bases. CDR1 and CDR2 (germline): LNHDA, SQIVND (reference sequence). The CDR3 has 16 residues. Trimming at V came to 0 bases and at J to 8 bases, leaving 8 bases not matched to a gene. This chain's CDR3 is CASSIDRLAGNDEQFF. The CDR3 DNA reads as TGTGCCAGTAGTATAGATCGGCTAGCGGGGAACGATGAGCAGTTCTTC.

This clone was recorded a few times. CDR3 sequence reads: CASSKNSGGESYNSPLHF. CDR3 DNA sequence: TGTGCCAGCAGCAAAAATTCAGGGGGAGAAAGCTATAATTCACCCCTCCACTTT. The chain recombines TRBV21-1 with TRBJ1-6; TRBD1 was called by the table and not checked on the DNA. TRBV21-1 is annotated as a pseudogene. This CDR3 is built from 18 residues.

The V call is TRBV5-4, the J call TRBJ2-7; 7 bases are shared with TRBD1. The CDR3 contains 15 residues. V shed 4 bases and J 2 bases; nucleotides not matched to a gene: 9. Germline V gives CDR1 SGHNT, CDR2 YYREEE (reference sequence). Written as DNA, the CDR3 is TGTGCCAGCAGCCGCGACAGACAGGGACCCTACGAGCAGTACTTC. Its translation: CASSRDRQGPYEQYF. Supplemented by reference TRBV5-4 and TRBJ2-7, the full variable domain reads ETGVTQSPTHLIKTRGQQVTLRCSSQSGHNTVSWYQQALGQGPQFIFQYYREEENGRGNFPPRFSGLQFPNYSSELNVNALELDDSALYLCASSRDRQGPYEQYFGPGTRLTVT.

The chain has TRBV7-8 and TRBJ1-1; D might be TRBD1 (5 bases). Germline CDR1 and CDR2: SGHVS and FQNEAQ. The CDR3 covers 14 residues. Trimming removed 2 bases at V and 4 bases at J, with 11 bases between. The CDR3 DNA follows: TGTGCCAGCAGCTTACAGGGAACGGGCACTGAAGCTTTCTTT. Protein sequence: CASSLQGTGTEAFF.

This chain links TRBV5-5 with TRBJ2-5, with TRBD1 matching 7 bases. This CDR3 region has 14 residues. V gave up 4 bases and J gave up 3 bases; unmatched junction bases: 6. Germline V gives CDR1 SGHKS, CDR2 YYEKEE (reference sequence). The CDR3 nucleotides read TGTGCCAGCAGCAGAGGCGACAGGGAAGAGACCCAGTACTTC. This gives the protein CASSRGDREETQYF.

The V and J genes are TRBV29-1 and TRBJ2-7; tentatively, D is TRBD1 (5 bases). This CDR3 contains 11 residues. In germline, CDR1 is SQVTM, CDR2 ANQGSEA. V was shortened by 2 bases and J by 6 bases, with 8 bases between the two germline ends. The CDR3 coding sequence is TGCAGCGTTGAAACAGGTCCCGAGCAGTACTTC. It yields the protein CSVETGPEQYF.

V usage is TRBV27 and J usage is TRBJ1-1; tentative D call: TRBD1 (6 bases). The CDR3 loop spans 18 amino acids. The V end was cut by 1 base, the J end by 5 bases, with 23 bases between. Germline V lookup: CDR1 MNHEY, CDR2 SMNVEV (reference sequence). This CDR3 reads CASSLWGPGRAQGTEAFF. The CDR3 region has the DNA TGTGCCAGCAGTTTATGGGGGCCTGGCAGGGCTCAGGGGACTGAAGCTTTCTTT.

The CDR3 bases are TGTGCATCTGCTAGCGGGGCCTTAGAGACCCAGTACTTC. Its translation is CASASGALETQYF. This chain joins TRBV10-3 and TRBJ2-5; 9 positions match TRBD2. The CDR3 length is 13 residues. Germline CDR1 reads ENHRY; CDR2 reads SYGVKD.

The chain is built from TRBV11-2 and TRBJ2-5; TRBD2 matches at 10 bases. This CDR3 has 14 amino acids. V was pared by 7 bases and J by 2 bases, with 4 bases of the junction left unmatched. Germline loops: CDR1 SGHAT, CDR2 FQNNGV. The CDR3 here is CASKPSGRQETQYF. DNA for the CDR3: TGTGCCAGCAAGCCTAGCGGGAGACAAGAGACCCAGTACTTC.

The chain links TRBV10-2 to TRBJ2-2; D may be TRBD2 (5 bases). The germline V gene has CDR1 WSHSY and CDR2 SAAADI. The CDR3 has 15 residues. Trimming took off 4 bases at V and 1 base at J, with 10 bases between the two ends. The CDR3 coding sequence is TGCGCCAGCAGTGGGCTAGCAGAGAACACCGGGGAGCTGTTTTTT. Residues: CASSGLAENTGELFF.

The chain couples TRBV10-1 to TRBJ2-7, with 11 bases lining up with TRBD1. V shed 5 bases and J 5 bases; nucleotides not matched to a gene: 11. Germline CDR1 and CDR2: WNHNN and SYGVQD (reference sequence). There are 16 residues in the CDR3. The DNA of the CDR3 is TGCGCCAGCAGTTTTACCACCGGGACAGGGGGACACGAGCAGTACTTC. Translated: CASSFTTGTGGHEQYF.

DNA of the CDR3: TGTGCCAGCAGCCAGATACAGGGGGAGGCCGGGTATAATTCACCCCTCCACTTT. As protein: CASSQIQGEAGYNSPLHF. The V call is TRBV4-2, the J call TRBJ1-6; 8 bases map to TRBD1. CDR3 length: 18 amino acids. Germline V gene lookup returns CDR1 LGHNA and CDR2 YNFKEQ. The ends lost 3 bases at V and 4 bases at J; junction bases unmatched: 11.

V and J are TRBV6-5 and TRBJ1-5; 7 bases are a match to TRBD1. CDR3 length: 14 amino acids. V trimming: 5 bases; J trimming: 9 bases; junction bases outside the gene matches: 10. Germline CDR1 is MNHEY and CDR2 is SVGAGI. CDR3 sequence (DNA): TGTGCCAGCAGTCCCCAGGGGGAGTATACGCCCCAGCATTTT. Protein product: CASSPQGEYTPQHF.

The V call is TRBV5-1, the J call TRBJ1-1; D possibly corresponds to TRBD1 (5 bases). The CDR3 contains 12 residues. The V end was cut by 4 bases, the J end by 7 bases, with 11 bases between. CDR1 is SGHRS and CDR2 is YFSETQ in the germline V gene. CDR3 amino acids: CASSNRGGEAFF. The CDR3 DNA reads as TGCGCCAGCAGCAATCGGGGGGGTGAAGCTTTCTTT.

This chain joins TRBV9 and TRBJ2-3; D remains unclear. Germline V gives CDR1 SGDLS, CDR2 YYNGEE. CDR3 size: 15 residues. Trimming left V 3 bases short and J 2 bases short, with 13 bases between. The CDR3 region is CASSAHGRSTDTQYF. For the CDR3, the DNA is TGTGCCAGCAGCGCCCACGGTCGTTCCACAGATACGCAGTATTTT.

This sequence joins TRBV9 and TRBJ2-1; unclear D gene. The germline V gene encodes CDR1 SGDLS and CDR2 YYNGEE. CDR3 size: 14 residues. V gave up 4 bases and J gave up 6 bases, with 14 bases separating them. Written as DNA, the CDR3 is TGTGCCAGCAGCCTAATAAACTCGGGCAATGAGCAGTTCTTC. As protein: CASSLINSGNEQFF.

This sequence joins TRBV7-9 and TRBJ2-7; 8 nucleotides match TRBD2. Germline values: CDR1 SEHNR, CDR2 FQNEAQ (reference sequence). This CDR3 is 15 amino acids long. V shed 5 bases, J shed 3 bases, and the junction held 9 bases outside the gene matches. CDR3 DNA: TGTGCCAGCAGCCCCCCTGCGGGGGGCCTCTACGAGCAGTACTTC. It yields the protein CASSPPAGGLYEQYF. The variable domain in full, completed from reference TRBV7-9 and TRBJ2-7, reads DTGVSQNPRHKITKRGQNVTFRCDPISEHNRLYWYRQTLGQGPEFLTYFQNEAQLEKSRLLSDRFSAERPKGSFSTLEIQRTEQGDSAMYLCASSPPAGGLYEQYFGPGTRLTVT.